Presented here are 8 T cell receptor beta chains from one specimen sequenced in a study of CD8+ T cells in alopecia areata. The treatment is: oral pan-JAK inhibitor, 5-10 mg twice daily. In each case, RNA was isolated and then reverse transcribed into cDNA as the sequencing template. Sequencing used immunoSEQ multiplex PCR; TCRdb keeps in-frame clones, though not all of them. The table includes roughly 200,000 clones, 50% to 65% detected once. The sequencing used CD8+ T cells sorted from blood, collected at week 24, from a patient treated with tofacitinib. All receptors come from a human donor with alopecia areata.

This chain links TRBV25-1 with TRBJ2-3, with D hard to call. The V end was cut by 4 bases, the J end by 4 bases, with 0 bases between. Germline V gene sequence: CDR1 MGHDK, CDR2 SYGVNS. The CDR3 is 10 amino acids. The CDR3 here is CASSADTQYF. CDR3 bases: TGTGCCAGCAGTGCAGATACGCAGTATTTT.

The V and J genes are TRBV6-6 and TRBJ2-2, with D tentatively TRBD1 or TRBD2 (5 bases each). Germline CDR1 MNHNY, CDR2 SVGAGI (reference sequence). V lost 6 bases and J 4 bases, leaving 15 bases between the germline ends. The CDR3 has 15 amino acids. In DNA, the CDR3 is TGTGCCAGCAGCAATAGCGAGGGGTTCACCGGGGAGCTGTTTTTT. Amino acids: CASSNSEGFTGELFF.

This chain connects TRBV27 to TRBJ2-2, with D maybe TRBD2 (5 bases). Germline V gene data show CDR1 as MNHEY and CDR2 as SMNVEV (reference sequence). V was pared by 3 bases and J by 5 bases, with 13 bases between. This CDR3 is 15 amino acids long. The CDR3 nucleotides are TGTGCCAGCAGTTTCGCCGGGCTAGCTACCGGGGAGCTGTTTTTT. Its translation: CASSFAGLATGELFF.

The chain employs TRBV11-2 and TRBJ1-4; D gene unclear. Between the trimmed V and J ends, which lost 4 bases and 4 bases, there was a span of 16 bases. This CDR3 spans 16 amino acids. Germline CDR1 is SGHAT and CDR2 is FQNNGV. In DNA, the CDR3 is TGTGCCAGCAGCTCCTCTATGGCTAGGTTTAATGAAAAACTGTTTTTT. Protein: CASSSSMARFNEKLFF.

The chain carries TRBV29-1 and TRBJ2-1; D is unresolved. V dropped 2 bases and J dropped 7 bases, with 18 bases sitting between them. Germline-derived CDR1 and CDR2 are SQVTM and ANQGSEA. The CDR3 spans 15 residues. CDR3 sequence: CSVEYGRSPGNEQFF. The CDR3, as DNA: TGCAGCGTTGAATATGGCAGATCCCCTGGGAATGAGCAGTTCTTC.

This clone turned up a few times. The rearrangement links TRBV29-1 to TRBJ2-7; 11 nucleotides line up with TRBD2. The germline V gene has CDR1 SQVTM and CDR2 ANQGSEA. With V trimmed by 6 bases and J by 3 bases, 7 bases remained unmatched. The CDR3 loop spans 14 amino acids. The chain's CDR3 is CSVVTSGGVYEQYF. As DNA, the CDR3 is TGCAGCGTGGTAACTAGCGGGGGTGTCTACGAGCAGTACTTC.

The chain carries TRBV6-5 and TRBJ2-5; D is possibly TRBD1 or TRBD2 (5 bases each). Germline V gives CDR1 MNHEY, CDR2 SVGAGI. CDR3 length: 13 amino acids. Between the trimmed V and J ends, which lost 8 bases and 5 bases, there was a span of 15 bases. The chain's CDR3 is CASSSGRGETQYF. DNA of the CDR3: TGTGCCAGCTCCTCGGGACGAGGGGAGACCCAGTACTTC.

The chain employs TRBV30 and TRBJ2-7, with TRBD2 matching 10 bases. The germline V gene has CDR1 GTSNPN and CDR2 SVGIG (reference sequence). V was pared by 4 bases and J by 6 bases, with 6 bases of the junction left unmatched. This CDR3 contains 13 residues. For the CDR3, the DNA is TGTGCCTGGAAGGAGCGGGGGGGCCTCGAGCAGTACTTC. Residues: CAWKERGGLEQYF.